The 17 T cell receptor beta chains presented below share a single source sample, sequenced in a study of beta chain features in type 1 diabetes. Expressed TCRB transcripts were sequenced, since all the RNA that had been isolated was reverse transcribed. Assay used: immunoSEQ multiplex PCR; TCRdb lists only in-frame clones, some missing. Seen here are 150,000 to 170,000 clones, roughly 8% observed once, and the top ten hold almost 0.65%. Sequenced material: central memory CD4+ T cells from blood. The source is a man aged 18 to 29 in good health.

There are a few counts of this clone. The same CDR3 can be traced to other DNA sequences in this sample. The chain is built from TRBV5-1 and TRBJ1-2; D might be TRBD1 (6 bases). The CDR3 covers 13 residues. Germline assignment: CDR1 SGHRS and CDR2 YFSETQ. Trimming took off 2 bases at V and 2 bases at J, with 7 bases between the two ends. In nucleotides, the CDR3 is TGCGCCAGCAGCTTACAGGGAAACTATGGCTACACCTTC. Translating gives CASSLQGNYGYTF.

This clone was seen at least ten times. The chain links TRBV9 to TRBJ1-1; D remains unclear. This CDR3 spans 16 amino acids. In germline, CDR1 is SGDLS, CDR2 YYNGEE. Between the trimmed V and J ends, which lost 0 bases and 4 bases, there was a span of 16 bases. CDR3 bases: TGTGCCAGCAGCGTAGGAGGACCGGGGATTGGCACTGAAGCTTTCTTT. Amino acids: CASSVGGPGIGTEAFF.

The chain recombines TRBV15 with TRBJ1-4; no reliable D call. The V end was cut by 0 bases, the J end by 7 bases, with 12 bases between. The CDR3 loop spans 15 amino acids. The germline V gene encodes CDR1 LNHNV and CDR2 YYDKDF (reference sequence). For the CDR3, the DNA is TGTGCCACCAGCAGAGATACGGTATCCCCTGAAAAACTGTTTTTT. It translates to CATSRDTVSPEKLFF.

This clone was observed a handful of times. The V and J genes are TRBV19 and TRBJ2-1, with D maybe TRBD2 (6 bases). Germline V gives CDR1 LNHDA, CDR2 SQIVND (reference sequence). CDR3 length equals 14 residues. V was trimmed by 10 bases and J by 9 bases, leaving 22 bases between them. The CDR3 DNA follows: TGTGCCACCCACACAAGGGCCCAGGGAGGTGAGCAGTTCTTC. Translation: CATHTRAQGGEQFF. Filled out from reference TRBV19 and TRBJ2-1, the complete variable domain reads DGGITQSPKYLFRKEGQNVTLSCEQNLNHDAMYWYRQDPGQGLRLIYYSQIVNDFQKGDIAEGYSVSREKKESFPLTVTSAQKNPTAFYLCATHTRAQGGEQFFGPGTRLTVL.

Notes on this clone: This clone may be a read error of a much larger clone one base away. The J gene is TRBJ2-5, the V gene TRBV7-2, with 9 positions matching TRBD2. CDR3 length equals 15 residues. Germline V gene lookup returns CDR1 SGHTA and CDR2 FQGNSA. CDR3 in amino acids: CVSGLSGRMSETQYF. The CDR3, as DNA: TGTGTCAGCGGACTTAGCGGGAGAATGTCAGAGACCCAGTACTTC.

This clone was seen only a few times. The genes are TRBV7-9 and TRBJ1-2; 7 bases are a match to TRBD1. The CDR3 contains 14 residues. Per germline, CDR1 SEHNR and CDR2 FQNEAQ (reference sequence). The J segment lost 4 bases and the V segment lost 5 bases, leaving 7 bases of the junction unmatched. Here the CDR3 reads CASSLTGSSYGYTF. The CDR3 bases are TGTGCCAGCAGCCTGACAGGGAGTTCCTATGGCTACACCTTC.

This clone was observed a handful of times. The V call is TRBV6-6, the J call TRBJ1-4; no definite D call. The V gene's germline CDR1 is MNHNY and CDR2 SVGAGI (reference sequence). V lost 2 bases to trimming and J lost 4 bases, with 5 bases between them. The CDR3 totals 13 residues. The DNA for the CDR3 is TGTGCCAGCAGTTACATCGGTAATGAAAAACTGTTTTTT. Protein product: CASSYIGNEKLFF.

This clone was seen only a few times. V usage is TRBV7-2 and J usage is TRBJ2-2; 9 bases are shared with TRBD2. CDR1 SGHTA and CDR2 FQGNSA come from the germline V gene. V dropped 5 bases and J dropped 3; count of bases not matched to a gene: 13. The CDR3 loop spans 18 amino acids. The CDR3 loop reads CASSRGGGPGLDTGELFF. The CDR3 nucleotides are TGTGCCAGCAGCCGCGGGGGGGGACCGGGACTGGACACCGGGGAGCTGTTTTTT.

This clone was seen a few times. This sequence joins TRBV30 and TRBJ1-1, with a tentative D call TRBD1 (6 bases). The ends were cut back, 3 bases at V and 1 base at J, with 6 bases in the middle. The CDR3 runs 12 residues. Germline CDR1 reads GTSNPN; CDR2 reads SVGIG (reference sequence). CDR3 in amino acids: CAWRTGNTEAFF. The CDR3 nucleotides are TGTGCCTGGAGGACAGGGAACACTGAAGCTTTCTTT.

This clone was counted a few times. The V and J genes are TRBV5-4 and TRBJ2-2, with D possibly matching TRBD2 (5 bases). Germline V lookup: CDR1 SGHNT, CDR2 YYREEE (reference sequence). The CDR3 consists of 15 residues. Trimming left V 0 bases short and J 7 bases short, with 13 bases between. CDR3 DNA: TGTGCCAGCAGCTTGGCCCTAGAGAGCGGCGGGGAGCTGTTTTTT. Translating it yields CASSLALESGGELFF.

This clone was counted only a few times. V usage is TRBV7-2 and J usage is TRBJ2-1; 8 bases agree with TRBD2. The V and J ends lost 2 bases and 7 bases, in that order; junction bases with no gene match: 10. The CDR3 spans 16 residues. Germline values: CDR1 SGHTA, CDR2 FQGNSA. CDR3 sequence: CASSLSGRAGDNEQFF. For the CDR3, the DNA is TGTGCCAGCAGCTTATCAGGGAGAGCGGGAGATAATGAGCAGTTCTTC.

Only a few counts were recorded for this clone. The chain has TRBV7-9 and TRBJ1-3; D gene ambiguous. The CDR3 has 13 residues. CDR1 SEHNR and CDR2 FQNEAQ come from the germline V gene (reference sequence). V shed 4 bases and J shed 0 bases, with 4 bases lying between them. The CDR3 here is CASSSDSGNTIYF. The CDR3 region has the DNA TGTGCCAGCAGCTCAGACTCTGGAAACACCATATATTTT.

V usage is TRBV7-9 and J usage is TRBJ1-4, with D unresolved. Germline CDR1 and CDR2: SEHNR and FQNEAQ (reference sequence). The CDR3 consists of 14 residues. V dropped 0 bases and J dropped 7 bases, with 9 bases sitting between them. The DNA of the CDR3 is TGTGCCAGCAGCTTAGCCTTACAGTCTGAAAAACTGTTTTTT. It specifies CASSLALQSEKLFF.

Only a few counts were recorded for this clone. The chain carries TRBV18 and TRBJ2-7; TRBD1 matches 11 bases. CDR1 KGHSH and CDR2 LQKENI come from the germline V gene. The V and J ends lost 3 bases and 7 bases, in that order; junction bases with no gene match: 11. This CDR3 region has 16 residues. The CDR3 DNA follows: TGTGCCAGCTCACCGCCAGGTGGGGGACAGGGGGGTGAGCAGTACTTC. Protein sequence: CASSPPGGGQGGEQYF.

The V and J genes are TRBV30 and TRBJ2-5, with 10 bases lining up with TRBD1. The V gene end was trimmed by 3 bases and the J gene end by 4 bases; junction bases not matched to a gene: 5. The CDR3 is 14 residues long. From germline, CDR1 is GTSNPN and CDR2 SVGIG (reference sequence). The CDR3 here is CAWRSGTGVETQYF. CDR3 coding DNA: TGTGCCTGGAGAAGCGGGACAGGGGTAGAGACCCAGTACTTC. Full variable domain (rest looked up from reference TRBV30 and TRBJ2-5): SQTIHQWPATLVQPVGSPLSLECTVEGTSNPNLYWYRQAAGRGLQLLFYSVGIGQISSEVPQNLSASRPQDRQFILSSKKLLLSDSGFYLCAWRSGTGVETQYFGPGTRLLVL.

The chain carries TRBV5-1 and TRBJ2-7; TRBD2 aligns across 16 bases. Germline V CDR1 and CDR2: SGHRS, YFSETQ. J gave up 2 bases and V 0 bases, and 8 bases lay outside the gene matches. The CDR3 has 19 residues. This CDR3 reads CASSLASGTSGGATYEQYF. The DNA of the CDR3 is TGCGCCAGCAGCTTGGCGTCCGGGACTAGCGGGGGGGCCACCTACGAGCAGTACTTC.

CDR3 sequence reads: CASSLRGGTGELFF. In DNA form, the CDR3 reads TGTGCCAGCAGCCTGAGGGGGGGCACCGGGGAGCTGTTTTTT. The J gene is TRBJ2-2, the V gene TRBV25-1; D possibly corresponds to TRBD2 (7 bases). Trimming shortened V by 6 bases and J by 4 bases, and 12 bases separated the two germline ends. Germline CDR1 MGHDK, CDR2 SYGVNS. The CDR3 contains 14 residues.